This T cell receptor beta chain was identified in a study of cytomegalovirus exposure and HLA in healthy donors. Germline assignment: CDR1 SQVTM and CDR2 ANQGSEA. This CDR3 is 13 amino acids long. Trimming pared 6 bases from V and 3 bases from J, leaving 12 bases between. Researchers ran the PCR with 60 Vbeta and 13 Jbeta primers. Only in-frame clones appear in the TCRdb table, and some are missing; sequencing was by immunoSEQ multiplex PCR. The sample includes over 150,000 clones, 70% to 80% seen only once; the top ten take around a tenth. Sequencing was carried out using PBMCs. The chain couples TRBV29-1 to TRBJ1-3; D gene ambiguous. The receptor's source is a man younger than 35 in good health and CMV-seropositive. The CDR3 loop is CSVAGRRGNTIYF. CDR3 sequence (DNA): TGCAGCGTCGCGGGGAGACGTGGAAACACCATATATTTT.